This T cell receptor (beta chain) derives from a study of blood T cells in healthy people across ages. Together with a sample-barcoded 5' primer, a J-beta primer mix was included in a second PCR lasting about 7 to 12 cycles. TCRdb re-analysed the 5' RACE reads in MiXCR, keeping a single row per CDR3 protein. Among 900,000 to 950,000 distinct CDR3 sequences listed, 25% to 35% were seen once. The CDR3 extends over 15 amino acids. The germline V gene has CDR1 DFQATT and CDR2 SNEGSKA (reference sequence). The V gene lost 5 bases and the J gene lost 0 bases, with 14 bases spanning the gap. The data were also submitted as part of a second study, on T cells of mothers and their children. From that study: Samples came from a few healthy Caucasian mothers and their six children. A primer called M1S, used in the second PCR, added sample barcodes and 2-4 random nucleotides.

The sample comprised blood. The chain joins TRBV20-1 to TRBJ1-5; D is unclear. The receptor was derived from a woman aged 35 to 49 in good health. The CDR3 reads CSAPPRGASNQPQHF. For the CDR3, the DNA is TGCAGTGCTCCACCCCGCGGAGCTAGCAATCAGCCCCAGCATTTT.